The sample holds one count of the clone carrying this T cell receptor (beta chain). Its antigen is unknown. These data are taken from a study of early stage breast cancer tumors. TCRdb's copy holds only in-frame clones and misses some; the assay was immunoSEQ multiplex PCR. The sample contains more than 7,500 clones, over 55% of which appear only once. Looked up from germline, CDR1 is SGHAT and CDR2 is FQNNGV. The CDR3 totals 17 residues. With V trimmed by 6 bases and J by 2 bases, 13 bases remained unmatched. Study observations and caveats: Enriched TCRB sequences shared across patients were mostly commonly generated sequences. Tumors had about 2.5-fold higher T cell density and higher clonality than adjacent normal breast tissue.

The V and J genes are TRBV11-2 and TRBJ1-2; 9 bases align to TRBD1. Sample: normal breast tissue next to the tumor. This receptor was taken from a person in their sixties with breast cancer. The DNA for the CDR3 is TGTGCCAGCAGTAAAGGCGAGGGAACAGGGGGCAACTATGGCTACACCTTC. It yields the protein CASSKGEGTGGNYGYTF.